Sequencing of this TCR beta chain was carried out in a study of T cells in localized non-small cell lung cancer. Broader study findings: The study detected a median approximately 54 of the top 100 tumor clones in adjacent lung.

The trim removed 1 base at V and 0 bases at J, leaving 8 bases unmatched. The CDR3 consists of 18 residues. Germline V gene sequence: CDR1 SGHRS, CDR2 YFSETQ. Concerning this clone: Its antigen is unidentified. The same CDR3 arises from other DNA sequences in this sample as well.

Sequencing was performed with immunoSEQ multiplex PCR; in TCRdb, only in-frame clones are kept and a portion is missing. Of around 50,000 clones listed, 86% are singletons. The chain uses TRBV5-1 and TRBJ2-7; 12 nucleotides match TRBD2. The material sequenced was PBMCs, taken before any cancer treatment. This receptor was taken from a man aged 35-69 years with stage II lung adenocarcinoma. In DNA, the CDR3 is TGCGCCAGCAGCTTGCTTACTAGCGGGGGGCTTAGCTCCTACGAGCAGTACTTC. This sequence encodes CASSLLTSGGLSSYEQYF.